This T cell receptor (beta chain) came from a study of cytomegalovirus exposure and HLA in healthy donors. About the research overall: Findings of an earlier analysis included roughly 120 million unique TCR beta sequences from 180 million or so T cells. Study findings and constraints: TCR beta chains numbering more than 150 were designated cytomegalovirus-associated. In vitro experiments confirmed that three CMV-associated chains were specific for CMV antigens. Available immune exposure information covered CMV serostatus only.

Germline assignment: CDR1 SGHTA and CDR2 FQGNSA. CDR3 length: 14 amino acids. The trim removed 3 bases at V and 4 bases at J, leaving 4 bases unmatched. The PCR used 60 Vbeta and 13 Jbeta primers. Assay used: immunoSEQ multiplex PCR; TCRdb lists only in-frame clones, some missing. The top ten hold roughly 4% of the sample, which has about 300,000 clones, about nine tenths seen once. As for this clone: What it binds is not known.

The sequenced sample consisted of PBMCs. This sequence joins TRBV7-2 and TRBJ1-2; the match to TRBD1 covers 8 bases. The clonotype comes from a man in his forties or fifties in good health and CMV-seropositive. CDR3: CASSFGTGFYGYTF. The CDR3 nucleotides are TGTGCCAGCAGCTTTGGGACAGGTTTCTATGGCTACACCTTC.